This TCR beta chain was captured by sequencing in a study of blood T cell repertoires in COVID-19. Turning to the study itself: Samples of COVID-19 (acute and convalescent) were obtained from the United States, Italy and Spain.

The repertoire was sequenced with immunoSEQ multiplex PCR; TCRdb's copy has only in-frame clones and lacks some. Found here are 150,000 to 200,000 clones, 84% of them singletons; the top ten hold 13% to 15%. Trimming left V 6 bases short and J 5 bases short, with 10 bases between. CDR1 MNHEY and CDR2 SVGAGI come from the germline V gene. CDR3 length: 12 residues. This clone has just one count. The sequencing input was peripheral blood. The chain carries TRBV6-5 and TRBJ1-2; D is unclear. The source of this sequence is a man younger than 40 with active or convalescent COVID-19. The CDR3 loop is CASRGQVYGYTF. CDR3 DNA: TGTGCCAGCAGGGGTCAGGTGTATGGCTACACCTTC.